The T cell receptor (beta chain) described here comes from a study of T cell responses to AZD1222 COVID-19 vaccine. The table came from immunoSEQ multiplex PCR; TCRdb's copy has only in-frame clones and leaves some out. The top ten hold over 1.5% of the sample, which has about 160,000 clones, about 91% seen once. Broader study findings: Donors, mostly white British, included more females; clonal diversity was possibly underestimated. With dominance at 160-218 and 743-854, vaccine-associated CD4 TCRs spanned spike. Just a handful of AZD1222 recipients tested seropositive at baseline.

The germline V gene has CDR1 SGHRS and CDR2 YFSETQ. This CDR3 has 15 amino acids. V lost 4 bases to trimming and J lost 6 bases, with 16 bases between them. Comment on this clone: The antigen remains undetermined.

This sample comprised peripheral blood, obtained on day 0 of AZD1222 vaccination. The chain uses TRBV5-1 and TRBJ1-4; D possibly corresponds to TRBD1 (6 bases). The TCR originated in an adult in good health. CDR3 region: CASSPGGAADEKLFF. For the CDR3, the DNA is TGCGCCAGCAGCCCGGGGGGCGCAGCGGATGAAAAACTGTTTTTT.